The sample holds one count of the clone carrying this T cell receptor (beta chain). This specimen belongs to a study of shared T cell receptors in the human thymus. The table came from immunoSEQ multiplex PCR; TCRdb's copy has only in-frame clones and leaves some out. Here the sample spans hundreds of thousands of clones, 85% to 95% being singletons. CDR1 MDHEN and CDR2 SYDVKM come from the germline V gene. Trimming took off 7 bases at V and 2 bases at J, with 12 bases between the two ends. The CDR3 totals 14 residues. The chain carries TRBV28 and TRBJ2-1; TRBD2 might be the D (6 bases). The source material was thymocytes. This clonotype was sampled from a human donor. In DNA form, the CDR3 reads TGTGCCAGCAAAGGGACTTACGCCTACAATGAGCAGTTCTTC. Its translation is CASKGTYAYNEQFF.